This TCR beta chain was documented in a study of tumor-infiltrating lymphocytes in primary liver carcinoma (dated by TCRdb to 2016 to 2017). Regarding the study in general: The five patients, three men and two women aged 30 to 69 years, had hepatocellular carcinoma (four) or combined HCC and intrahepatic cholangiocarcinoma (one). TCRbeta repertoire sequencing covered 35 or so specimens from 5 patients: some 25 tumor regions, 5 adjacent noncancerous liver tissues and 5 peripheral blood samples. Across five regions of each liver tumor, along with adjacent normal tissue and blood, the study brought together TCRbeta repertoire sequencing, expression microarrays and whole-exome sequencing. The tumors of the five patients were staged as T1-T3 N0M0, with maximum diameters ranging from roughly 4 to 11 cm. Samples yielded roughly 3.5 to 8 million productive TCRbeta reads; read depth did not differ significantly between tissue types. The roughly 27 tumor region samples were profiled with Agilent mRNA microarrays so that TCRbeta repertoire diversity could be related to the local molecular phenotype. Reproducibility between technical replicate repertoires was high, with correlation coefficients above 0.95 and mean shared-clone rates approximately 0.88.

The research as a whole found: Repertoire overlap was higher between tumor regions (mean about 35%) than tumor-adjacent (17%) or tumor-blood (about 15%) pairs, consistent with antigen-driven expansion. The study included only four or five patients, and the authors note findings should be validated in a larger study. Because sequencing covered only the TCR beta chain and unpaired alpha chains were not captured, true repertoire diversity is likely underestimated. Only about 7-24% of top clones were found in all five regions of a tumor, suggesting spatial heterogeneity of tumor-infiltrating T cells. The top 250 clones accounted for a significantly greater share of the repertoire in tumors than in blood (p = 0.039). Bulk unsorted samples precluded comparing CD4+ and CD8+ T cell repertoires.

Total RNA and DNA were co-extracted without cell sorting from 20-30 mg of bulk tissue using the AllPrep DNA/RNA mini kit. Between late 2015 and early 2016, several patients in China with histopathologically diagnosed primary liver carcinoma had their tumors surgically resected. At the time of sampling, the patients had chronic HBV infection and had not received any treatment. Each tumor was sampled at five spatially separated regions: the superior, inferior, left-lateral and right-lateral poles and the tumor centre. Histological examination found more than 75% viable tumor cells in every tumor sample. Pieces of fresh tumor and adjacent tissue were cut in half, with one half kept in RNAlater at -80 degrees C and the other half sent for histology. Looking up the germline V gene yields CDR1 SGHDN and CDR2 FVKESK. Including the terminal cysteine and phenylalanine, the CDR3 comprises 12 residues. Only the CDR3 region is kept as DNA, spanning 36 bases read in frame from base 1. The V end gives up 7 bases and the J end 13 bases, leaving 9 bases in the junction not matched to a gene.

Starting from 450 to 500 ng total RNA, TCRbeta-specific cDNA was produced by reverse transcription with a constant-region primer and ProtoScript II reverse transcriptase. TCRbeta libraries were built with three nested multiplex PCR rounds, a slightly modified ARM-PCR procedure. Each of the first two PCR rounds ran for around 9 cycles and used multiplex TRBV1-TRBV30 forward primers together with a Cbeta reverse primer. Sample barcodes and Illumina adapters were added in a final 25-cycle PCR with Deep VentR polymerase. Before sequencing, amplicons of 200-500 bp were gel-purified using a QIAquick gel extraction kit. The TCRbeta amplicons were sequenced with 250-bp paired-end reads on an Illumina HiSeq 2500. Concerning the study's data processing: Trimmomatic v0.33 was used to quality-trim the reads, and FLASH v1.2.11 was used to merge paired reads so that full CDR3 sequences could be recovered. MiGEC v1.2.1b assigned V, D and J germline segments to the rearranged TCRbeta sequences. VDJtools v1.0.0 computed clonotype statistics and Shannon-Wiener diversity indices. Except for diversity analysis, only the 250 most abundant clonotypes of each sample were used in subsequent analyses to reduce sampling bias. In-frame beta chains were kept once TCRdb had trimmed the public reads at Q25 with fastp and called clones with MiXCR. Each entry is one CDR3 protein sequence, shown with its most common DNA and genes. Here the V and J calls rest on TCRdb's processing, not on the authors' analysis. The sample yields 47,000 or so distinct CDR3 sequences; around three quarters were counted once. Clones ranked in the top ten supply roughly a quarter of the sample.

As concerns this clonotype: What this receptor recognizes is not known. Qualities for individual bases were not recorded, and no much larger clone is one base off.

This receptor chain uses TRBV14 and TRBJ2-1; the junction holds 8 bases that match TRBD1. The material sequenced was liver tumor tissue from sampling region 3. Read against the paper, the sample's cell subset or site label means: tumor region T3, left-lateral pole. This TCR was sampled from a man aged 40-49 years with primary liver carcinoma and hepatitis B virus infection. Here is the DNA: TGTGCCAGCATCTATGGACAGGGAGGACAGTTCTTC. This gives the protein CASIYGQGGQFF.